This TCR beta chain emerged from a study of cytomegalovirus exposure and HLA in healthy donors. Across the study: Of roughly 360 genotyped donors, 75% to 90% grouped in the Caucasian-associated ancestry cluster. Findings and caveats of the study: In vitro work confirmed that a few CMV-associated chains recognize CMV antigens.

This clone was detected a few times. Its antigen is not identified. The primer mix had 60 Vbeta and 13 Jbeta primers. The repertoire was sequenced with immunoSEQ multiplex PCR; TCRdb's copy has only in-frame clones and lacks some. The data show some 130,000 clones, 79% seen once. The receptor was derived from a man between 35 and 55 years old in good health and CMV-seropositive. Sequenced input: PBMCs.

Here the CDR3 reads CASGAYEQYF. The CDR3 DNA follows: TGTGCCAGCGGGGCATACGAGCAGTACTTC. The gene calls are TRBV2 and TRBJ2-7, with a possible D match to TRBD1 (5 bases). Germline V lookup: CDR1 SNHLY, CDR2 FYNNEI. Trimming left V 8 bases short and J 4 bases short, with 6 bases between. This CDR3 contains 10 residues.